A single sample gave rise to the 8 T cell receptor beta chains below, sequenced in a study of cytomegalovirus exposure and HLA in healthy donors. The PCR made use of 60 Vbeta and 13 Jbeta primers. Sequenced by immunoSEQ multiplex PCR; TCRdb stores in-frame clones only, minus some. The sample includes around 190,000 clones, around 77% of them seen just once. Specimen: PBMCs. These receptors were taken from a woman between 25 and 40 years old in good health and CMV-seronegative.

A single count supports this clone. The V call is TRBV7-9, the J call TRBJ1-3; no definite D call. With 8 bases removed from V and 7 bases from J, the gap between germline ends came to 9 bases. There are 11 residues in the CDR3. Per the germline V gene, CDR1 is SEHNR and CDR2 is FQNEAQ (reference sequence). The CDR3 loop reads CASLLRNTIYF. As DNA, the CDR3 is TGTGCCAGCCTTTTGCGTAACACCATATATTTT.

This clone was seen a few times. The rearrangement links TRBV10-3 to TRBJ2-7, with 8 bases matching TRBD2. CDR3 length: 13 amino acids. Looked up from germline, CDR1 is ENHRY and CDR2 is SYGVKD. The ends lost 8 bases at V and 4 bases at J; junction bases unmatched: 7. The CDR3 here is CAIWQGGRYEQYF. The CDR3 DNA sequence: TGTGCCATCTGGCAAGGCGGGAGGTACGAGCAGTACTTC.

This clone was seen once. This sequence joins TRBV5-5 and TRBJ2-2; 9 bases map to TRBD1. The germline gives CDR1 SGHKS, CDR2 YYEKEE (reference sequence). The CDR3 covers 15 residues. Losses at the gene ends were 4 bases for V and 6 bases for J; bases not matched to a gene: 7. The CDR3 region is CASSPTGGRAGELFF. The CDR3 coding sequence is TGTGCCAGCAGCCCAACAGGGGGCCGAGCCGGGGAGCTGTTTTTT.

This clone was counted ten times or more. The chain combines TRBV15 with TRBJ2-6, with 7 bases lining up with TRBD1. The CDR3 is 17 amino acids. J gave up 2 bases and V 3 bases, and 7 bases lay outside the gene matches. The germline CDR1 and CDR2 sequences are LNHNV and YYDKDF (reference sequence). CDR3 coding DNA: TGTGCCACCAGCAGTACAGGGGAAGGGACTGGGGCCAACGTCCTGACTTTC. This codes for CATSSTGEGTGANVLTF.

This rearrangement joins TRBV19 to TRBJ1-6; 7 bases fit TRBD1. The V segment lost 8 bases and the J segment 6 bases; nucleotides outside the gene matches: 1. The V gene's germline CDR1 is LNHDA and CDR2 SQIVND (reference sequence). The CDR3 contains 12 residues. CDR3 sequence (DNA): TGTGCCAGTGGGACAGCTAATTCACCCCTCCACTTT. It codes for CASGTANSPLHF.

The rearrangement links TRBV7-9 to TRBJ1-1; possible D gene TRBD1, 6 bases. The CDR3 is made up of 12 amino acids. Germline loops: CDR1 SEHNR, CDR2 FQNEAQ (reference sequence). Trimming took off 9 bases at V and 1 base at J, with 9 bases between the two ends. DNA of the CDR3: TGTGCCAGTAACAGGGAGAACACTGAAGCTTTCTTT. Amino acids: CASNRENTEAFF.

DNA for the CDR3: TGTGCCAGCAGCAAAAAAGAAAGGGACAGGTATAACTATGGCTACACCTTC. This codes for CASSKKERDRYNYGYTF. This rearrangement joins TRBV21-1 to TRBJ1-2; the tabulated D call, TRBD1, remains unverified against the DNA. TRBV21-1 is given as a pseudogene. The CDR3 covers 17 residues.

This clone was seen only a few times. The rearrangement links TRBV5-1 to TRBJ2-6; a weak D match, TRBD2 (6 bases). The CDR3 spans 15 residues. The V gene lost 4 bases and the J gene lost 0 bases, with 8 bases spanning the gap. Germline-derived CDR1 and CDR2 are SGHRS and YFSETQ. The CDR3 reads CASSGGLSGANVLTF. The CDR3 coding sequence is TGCGCCAGCAGCGGGGGACTCTCTGGGGCCAACGTCCTGACTTTC.